This is a list of T cell receptor beta chains from one sample in a study of CD8+ T cells in alopecia areata. Here immunoSEQ multiplex PCR was the method, and the copy in TCRdb shows in-frame clones only, minus some. Among 180,000 or so clones, 63% were seen once, and the ten largest hold about 1.5%. This material consisted of CD4+ T cells sorted from blood, taken at week 0. These receptors all stem from a human donor with alopecia areata. CDR3s leave out the opening cysteine and the closing phenylalanine or tryptophan. Size is omitted from some rows. Given values are once, few, many or a class for expanded clones.

TRBJ2-4 | . | TRBV18 | ASSPMGVWAKNIQY
TRBJ1-2 | . | TRBV29-1 | SVAREVPGYT
TRBJ2-1 | . | TRBV29-1 | SVCIRQAGGEQF
TRBJ2-3 | . | TRBV29-1 | SSRGTITDTQY
TRBJ1-5 | . | TRBV4-3 | ASSQDLDQPQH
TRBJ1-2 | few | TRBV6-5 | ATRSGTRGYT
TRBJ2-7 | . | TRBV9 | ASSVGIGNYEQY
TRBJ2-3 | . | TRBV27 | ATRWAGTDTQY
TRBJ2-3 | few | TRBV9 | ASSVEQISTDTQY
TRBJ2-1 | . | TRBV27 | ASSSQWEQF
TRBJ1-2 | . | TRBV5-1 | ASSLMADTYYGYT
TRBJ2-1 | . | TRBV2 | ASSELHREQF
TRBJ2-1 | . | TRBV20-1 | SADHEGQF
TRBJ2-2 | few | TRBV19 | AAGTAGTSGELF
TRBJ2-7 | . | TRBV29-1 | SVEGQGQYEQY
TRBJ2-7 | . | TRBV7-7 | ASSPPRDMSSYEQY
TRBJ2-5 | . | TRBV4-3 | ASSQEFEGRTQY
TRBJ1-2 | . | TRBV29-1 | SVADRREYHGYT
TRBJ2-3 | many | TRBV7-2 | ASSWRSGGYGTDTQY
TRBJ1-4 | few | TRBV30 | AWSAFLPLWGEKLF
TRBJ1-2 | . | TRBV29-1 | SVDNYGYT
TRBJ2-3 | . | TRBV9 | ASSVGSSDRADTQY
TRBJ2-7 | . | TRBV2 | ASSVDGQHSYEQY
TRBJ2-3 | . | TRBV30 | AWRLPSGGTDTQY
TRBJ1-6 | . | TRBV10-3 | AISEGRDRGSPLH
TRBJ2-3 | . | TRBV5-6 | ASSLGAGGQGTQY
TRBJ2-5 | . | TRBV11-2 | ASSRQGETQY
TRBJ2-3 | once | TRBV18 | ASSPMTQGRPDTQY
TRBJ2-5 | . | TRBV4-3 | ASSQAPSGEETQY
TRBJ2-5 | few | TRBV11-2 | ASSPVPGTQY